The following is a T cell receptor (beta chain) sequence with its context. Both 60 Vbeta primers and 13 Jbeta primers went into the PCR. The protocol was immunoSEQ multiplex PCR, while the TCRdb copy is restricted to in-frame clones and leaves out a portion. The sample holds 110,000 to 150,000 clones; approximately 80% are singletons and the top ten take 3% to 5%. The CDR3 runs to 15 residues. Germline loops: CDR1 MNHNS, CDR2 SASEGT. Trimming cost V 8 bases and J 7 bases; bases outside gene matches: 17. The sample comes from a study of cytomegalovirus exposure and HLA in healthy donors. The chain uses TRBV6-1 and TRBJ2-7; 7 nucleotides agree with TRBD2. This sequence originates from a male donor in good health and CMV-seronegative. Sequenced input: PBMCs. As DNA, the CDR3 is TGTGCCAGCCGGTTCTTGCGGGGGTCTGATGGGGAGCAGTACTTC. This gives the protein CASRFLRGSDGEQYF.